The text below deals with one T cell receptor (beta chain). The data derive from a study of blood T cell repertoires in COVID-19. Across the whole study: In each case, the material was cDNA or gDNA derived from T cells, B-cell-depleted T cells, or PBMCs.

The V gene's germline CDR1 is SGHRS and CDR2 YFSETQ. Trimming cost V 2 bases and J 5 bases, with 9 bases left between them. The CDR3 totals 13 residues. Clones were sequenced by immunoSEQ multiplex PCR, and TCRdb holds only the in-frame ones, with some missing. The sample carries about 25,000 clones, roughly 76% recorded once. The clonotype was recovered from an elderly woman with acute or convalescent COVID-19. The material sequenced was peripheral blood. This sequence joins TRBV5-1 and TRBJ2-3; possible D gene TRBD2, 6 bases. The CDR3 spells CASSFSGVDTQYF. Here the CDR3 DNA reads TGCGCCAGCAGCTTTAGCGGAGTAGATACGCAGTATTTT.